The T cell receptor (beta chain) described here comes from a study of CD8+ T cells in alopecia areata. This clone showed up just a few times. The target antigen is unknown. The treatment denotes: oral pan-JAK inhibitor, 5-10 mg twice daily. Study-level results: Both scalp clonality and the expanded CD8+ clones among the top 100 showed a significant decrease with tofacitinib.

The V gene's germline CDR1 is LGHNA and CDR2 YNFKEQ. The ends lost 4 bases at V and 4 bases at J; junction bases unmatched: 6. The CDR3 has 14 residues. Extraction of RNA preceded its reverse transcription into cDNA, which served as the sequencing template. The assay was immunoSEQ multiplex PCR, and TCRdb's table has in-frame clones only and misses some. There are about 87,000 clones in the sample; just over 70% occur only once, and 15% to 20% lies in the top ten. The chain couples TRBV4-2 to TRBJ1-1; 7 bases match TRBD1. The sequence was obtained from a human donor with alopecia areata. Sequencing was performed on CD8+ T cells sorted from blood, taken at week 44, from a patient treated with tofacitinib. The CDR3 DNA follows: TGTGCCAGCAGCCCTTCAGGGGGTAGCACTGAAGCTTTCTTT. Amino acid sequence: CASSPSGGSTEAFF.